These 7 T cell receptor beta chains share one sample of origin, sequenced in a study of early T cells in non-severe SARS-CoV-2 infection. TCRdb recomputed calls from the 5' RACE reads with MiXCR, one row per CDR3 protein. The table records roughly 57,000 distinct CDR3 sequences, roughly an eighth of them present only once. The sample here was whole blood, taken at baseline. The receptors stem from an adult who was a healthcare worker with PCR-confirmed SARS-CoV-2 infection or an uninfected control (not recorded which).

A single count supports this clonotype. The chain is built from TRBV5-6 and TRBJ2-1, with 8 bases lining up with TRBD2. The CDR3 is made up of 18 amino acids. Germline CDR1 is SGHDT and CDR2 is YYEEEE. V was clipped by 4 bases and J by 0 bases; unmatched bases: 12. The CDR3 here is CASSPSGSGKSSYNEQFF. Written as DNA, the CDR3 is TGTGCCAGCAGCCCCTCGGGTAGCGGGAAAAGCTCCTACAATGAGCAGTTCTTC.

This clonotype was found many times. The chain carries TRBV20-1 and TRBJ1-6, with D perhaps TRBD1 (6 bases). Looked up from germline, CDR1 is DFQATT and CDR2 is SNEGSKA (reference sequence). This CDR3 has 12 amino acids. The CDR3 DNA is TGCACCAGGGGTCAGTTGTATTCACCCCTCCACTTT. Protein product: CTRGQLYSPLHF.

The chain employs TRBV7-6 and TRBJ2-5; 7 bases agree with TRBD2. V was clipped by 1 base and J by 2 bases; unmatched bases: 4. The CDR3 totals 15 residues. CDR1 and CDR2 (germline): SGHVS, FNYEAQ. The CDR3, as DNA: TGTGCCAGCAGCTTAGGCTGGGGGGGGCAAGAGACCCAGTACTTC. Translated, it gives CASSLGWGGQETQYF.

V gene TRBV28 combines with J gene TRBJ2-2, with D perhaps TRBD1 (6 bases). Germline V gene sequence: CDR1 MDHEN, CDR2 SYDVKM. The CDR3 consists of 13 residues. The V end lost 3 bases, the J end lost 13 bases, and 15 bases lay between the germline ends. The CDR3 protein is CASSFDRTFRLFF. The DNA for the CDR3 is TGTGCCAGCAGTTTCGACAGGACTTTTAGGCTGTTTTTT.

This clonotype turned up a few times. The chain carries TRBV4-1 and TRBJ2-5; D is unresolved. The V gene's germline CDR1 is MGHRA and CDR2 YSYEKL. V was pared by 0 bases and J by 5 bases, with 16 bases between. The CDR3 runs to 16 residues. CDR3 in amino acids: CASSQDVNRVGETQYF. The CDR3 nucleotides are TGCGCCAGCAGCCAAGATGTTAACCGGGTGGGTGAGACCCAGTACTTC.

V and J are TRBV5-5 and TRBJ1-1; D call uncertain. The V gene lost 2 bases and the J gene lost 3 bases, with 5 bases spanning the gap. Germline lookup yields CDR1 SGHKS and CDR2 YYEKEE (reference sequence). This CDR3 has 12 residues. CDR3 loop: CASSFTHTEAFF. CDR3 coding DNA: TGTGCCAGCAGCTTTACGCACACTGAAGCTTTCTTT.

Turning to this clonotype: Germline is not matched at one junction end, which may reflect a read error. The CDR3 spells CSASITSGTETQYF. CDR3 coding DNA: TGCAGTGCTAGCATTACTAGCGGCACAGAAACGCAGTATTTT. The chain joins TRBV20-1 to TRBJ2-3; 8 nucleotides align to TRBD2. The germline V gene has CDR1 DFQATT and CDR2 SNEGSKA (reference sequence). The CDR3 has 14 residues.